This section outlines one TCR beta chain sequence together with its context. Sequenced by immunoSEQ multiplex PCR; TCRdb stores in-frame clones only, minus some. Counted here are over 150,000 clones, 85% occurring once; the ten biggest clones make up about a sixth. Trimming left V 5 bases short and J 0 bases short, with 20 bases between. Germline CDR1 reads SGHTA; CDR2 reads FQGNSA. This CDR3 contains 17 residues. These data come from a study of cytomegalovirus exposure and HLA in healthy donors. The sequenced sample consisted of PBMCs. V and J are TRBV7-2 and TRBJ2-7, with D perhaps TRBD2 (5 bases). This clonotype was sampled from a man in his late teens or twenties in good health and CMV-seropositive. The CDR3, as DNA: TGTGCCAGCAGCCACGAGGGCCTAGGACGGAACTCCTACGAGCAGTACTTC. Its protein is CASSHEGLGRNSYEQYF.